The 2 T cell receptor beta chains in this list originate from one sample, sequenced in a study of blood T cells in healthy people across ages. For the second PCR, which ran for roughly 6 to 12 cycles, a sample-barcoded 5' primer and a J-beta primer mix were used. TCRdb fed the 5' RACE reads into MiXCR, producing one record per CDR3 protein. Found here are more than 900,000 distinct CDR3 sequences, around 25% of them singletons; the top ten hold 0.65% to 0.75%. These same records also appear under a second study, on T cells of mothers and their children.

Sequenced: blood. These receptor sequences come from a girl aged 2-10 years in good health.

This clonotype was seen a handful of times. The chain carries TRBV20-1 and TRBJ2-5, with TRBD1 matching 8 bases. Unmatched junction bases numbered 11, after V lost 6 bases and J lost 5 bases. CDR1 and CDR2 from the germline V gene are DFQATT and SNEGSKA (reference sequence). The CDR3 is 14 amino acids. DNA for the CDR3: TGCAGTGCAAATCCACAGGGGGGTTTTGAGACCCAGTACTTC. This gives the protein CSANPQGGFETQYF.

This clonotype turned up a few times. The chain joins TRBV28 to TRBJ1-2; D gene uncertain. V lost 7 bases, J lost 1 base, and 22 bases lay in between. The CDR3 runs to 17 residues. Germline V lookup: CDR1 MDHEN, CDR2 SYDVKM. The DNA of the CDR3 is TGTGCCAGCACCTCTTCAGATGGCACACACTTTAACTATGGCTACACCTTC. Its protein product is CASTSSDGTHFNYGYTF.